The T cell receptor beta chain under discussion was sequenced for a study of T cell changes during pregnancy in multiple sclerosis. This clone was detected only once. Trimming cost V 6 bases and J 0 bases, with 12 bases left between them. The germline CDR1 and CDR2 sequences are MRHNA and SNTAGT. This CDR3 contains 15 residues. Repertoires were generated with immunoSEQ multiplex PCR, while TCRdb's copy carries only in-frame clones and drops some. The data contain about 45,000 clones, roughly 90% of them singletons. This TCR derives from a female donor with multiple sclerosis, enrolled in a pregnancy study. Sample: peripheral blood, taken in the first trimester of pregnancy. This rearrangement joins TRBV6-4 to TRBJ2-1, with D possibly matching TRBD1 (6 bases). This CDR3 reads CASRPTGNSYNEQFF. In DNA form, the CDR3 reads TGTGCCAGCAGACCCACAGGGAACTCCTACAATGAGCAGTTCTTC.